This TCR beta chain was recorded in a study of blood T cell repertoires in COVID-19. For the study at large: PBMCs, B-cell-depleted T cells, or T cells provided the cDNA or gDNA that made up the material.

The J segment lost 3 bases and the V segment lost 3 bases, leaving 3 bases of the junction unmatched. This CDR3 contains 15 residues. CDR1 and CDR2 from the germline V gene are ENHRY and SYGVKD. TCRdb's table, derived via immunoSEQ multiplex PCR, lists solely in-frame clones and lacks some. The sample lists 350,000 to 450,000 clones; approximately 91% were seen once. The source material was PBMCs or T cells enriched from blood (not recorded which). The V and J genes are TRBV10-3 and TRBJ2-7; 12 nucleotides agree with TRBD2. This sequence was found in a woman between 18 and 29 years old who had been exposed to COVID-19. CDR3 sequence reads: CAISERTSGVYEQYF. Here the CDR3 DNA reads TGTGCCATCAGTGAACGGACTAGCGGGGTCTACGAGCAGTACTTC.